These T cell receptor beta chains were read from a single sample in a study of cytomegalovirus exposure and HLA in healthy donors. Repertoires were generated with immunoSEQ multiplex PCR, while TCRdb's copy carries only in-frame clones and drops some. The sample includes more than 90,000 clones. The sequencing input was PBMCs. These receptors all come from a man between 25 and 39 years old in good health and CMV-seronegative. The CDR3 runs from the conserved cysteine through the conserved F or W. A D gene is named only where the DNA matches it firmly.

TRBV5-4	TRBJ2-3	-	CASRVTGSPDTQYF	TGTGCCAGCAGGGTTACAGGGAGTCCAGATACGCAGTATTTT
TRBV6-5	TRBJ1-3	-	CASSRGILGNTIYF	TGTGCCAGCAGTCGGGGGATTCTTGGAAACACCATATATTTT
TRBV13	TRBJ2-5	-	CASSLSPEETQYF	TGTGCCAGCAGCTTAAGCCCGGAAGAGACCCAGTACTTC
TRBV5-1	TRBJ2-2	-	CASSPSSHSNTGELFF	TGCGCCAGCAGTCCATCTAGCCATTCGAACACCGGGGAGCTGTTTTTT
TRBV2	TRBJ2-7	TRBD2	CASSPSGRVREQYF	TGTGCCAGCAGTCCTAGCGGGAGGGTCCGCGAGCAGTACTTC
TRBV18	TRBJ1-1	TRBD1	CASSQGGDTEAFF	TGTGCCAGCTCCCAGGGGGGTGACACTGAAGCTTTCTTT
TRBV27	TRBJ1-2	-	CASSLQSNYGYTF	TGTGCCAGCAGTTTACAGTCTAACTATGGCTACACCTTC
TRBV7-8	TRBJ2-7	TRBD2	CASSFSPFSGTRAYEQYF	TGTGCCAGCAGCTTCTCCCCTTTTTCCGGGACTAGGGCCTACGAGCAGTACTTC
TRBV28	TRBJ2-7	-	CASSLNPGGRLYEQYF	TGTGCCAGCAGTTTAAATCCCGGGGGGCGTTTGTACGAGCAGTACTTC
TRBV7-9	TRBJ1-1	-	CASSLPRDGTEAFF	TGTGCCAGCAGCTTACCCAGGGATGGCACTGAAGCTTTCTTT
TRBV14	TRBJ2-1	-	CASSPRLVWNEQFF	TGTGCCAGCAGCCCCCGACTAGTTTGGAATGAGCAGTTCTTC
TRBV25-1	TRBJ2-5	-	CASSPTTKQETQYF	TGTGCCAGCAGCCCCACGACAAAGCAAGAGACCCAGTACTTC
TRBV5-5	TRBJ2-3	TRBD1	CASSPYKGALTSTDTQYF	TGTGCCAGCAGCCCCTACAAGGGGGCCCTTACTAGCACAGATACGCAGTATTTT
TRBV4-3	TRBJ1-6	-	CASSQDRNNSPLHF	TGCGCCAGCAGCCAAGATAGAAATAATTCACCCCTCCACTTT
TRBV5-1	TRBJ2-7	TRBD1	CASRLQGTGSYEQYF	TGCGCCAGCAGACTCCAGGGGACAGGCTCCTACGAGCAGTACTTC
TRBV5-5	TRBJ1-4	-	CASSLGPATNEKLFF	TGTGCCAGCAGCTTGGGGCCAGCAACTAATGAAAAACTGTTTTTT
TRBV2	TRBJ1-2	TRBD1	CASNSGTAQNYGYTF	TGTGCCAGCAATTCCGGGACAGCCCAAAACTATGGCTACACCTTC
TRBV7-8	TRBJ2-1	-	CASSLSPSPYNEQFF	TGTGCCAGCAGCTTATCCCCCTCTCCTTACAATGAGCAGTTCTTC
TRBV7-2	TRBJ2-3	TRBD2	CASSLRAGTSGGTQYF	TGTGCCAGCAGCCTCCGCGCGGGGACTAGCGGGGGTACGCAGTATTTT
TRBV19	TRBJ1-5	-	CASSIEPTGNQPQHF	TGTGCCAGTAGTATTGAGCCGACTGGGAATCAGCCCCAGCATTTT
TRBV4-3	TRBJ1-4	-	CASSQEEAGADEKLFF	TGCGCCAGCAGCCAAGAGGAGGCAGGGGCGGATGAAAAACTGTTTTTT
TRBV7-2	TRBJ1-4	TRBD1	CASSPTGGNGEKLFF	TGTGCCAGCAGTCCGACAGGGGGAAATGGGGAAAAACTGTTTTTT
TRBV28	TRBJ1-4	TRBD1	CASRAPTGASNEKLFF	TGTGCCAGCAGAGCACCCACAGGGGCGTCTAATGAAAAACTGTTTTTT
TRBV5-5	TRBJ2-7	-	CASSLRDTGYEQYF	TGTGCCAGCAGCCTCCGGGATACAGGGTACGAGCAGTACTTC
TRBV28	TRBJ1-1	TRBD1	CASTPGTGRHTEAFF	TGTGCCAGCACTCCAGGGACAGGGAGGCACACTGAAGCTTTCTTT
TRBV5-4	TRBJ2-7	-	CASSFDSYEQYF	TGTGCCAGCAGTTTTGACAGCTACGAGCAGTACTTC